The source of this T cell receptor (beta chain) is a study of blood T cell repertoires in COVID-19. At the level of the study: Sources were T cells, B-cell-depleted T cells, or PBMCs; the material itself was cDNA or gDNA.

Looked up from germline, CDR1 is SGHAT and CDR2 is FQNNGV. V was trimmed by 5 bases and J by 11 bases, leaving 15 bases between them. This CDR3 spans 12 amino acids. Authors' data handling: Amplification of reference gene primers provided the estimated nucleated cell counts. Data came from immunoSEQ multiplex PCR; TCRdb stores just in-frame clones and leaves some out. Clonal size and the V and J genes are those of that table, whereas D and trimming came from the DNA. This table holds some 300,000 clones, about 90% found once. The chain is built from TRBV11-2 and TRBJ1-1, with D tentatively TRBD1 (6 bases). The TCR was taken from a woman in her thirties with COVID-19, enrolled during active disease. Sequencing used peripheral blood. The CDR3 is CASSVPTGNAFF. The CDR3 DNA is TGTGCCAGCAGCGTACCCACAGGGAATGCTTTCTTT.